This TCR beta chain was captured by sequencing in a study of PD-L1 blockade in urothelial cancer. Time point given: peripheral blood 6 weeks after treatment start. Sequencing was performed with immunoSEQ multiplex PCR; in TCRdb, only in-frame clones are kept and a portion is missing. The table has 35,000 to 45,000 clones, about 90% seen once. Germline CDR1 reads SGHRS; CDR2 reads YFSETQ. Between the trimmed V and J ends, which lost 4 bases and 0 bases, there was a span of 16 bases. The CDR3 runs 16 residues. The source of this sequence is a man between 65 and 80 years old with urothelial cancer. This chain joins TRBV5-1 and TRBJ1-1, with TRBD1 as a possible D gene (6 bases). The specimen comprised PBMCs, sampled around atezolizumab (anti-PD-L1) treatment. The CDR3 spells CASSLVGGPMNTEAFF. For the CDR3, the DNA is TGCGCCAGCAGCCTGGTCGGGGGGCCGATGAACACTGAAGCTTTCTTT.